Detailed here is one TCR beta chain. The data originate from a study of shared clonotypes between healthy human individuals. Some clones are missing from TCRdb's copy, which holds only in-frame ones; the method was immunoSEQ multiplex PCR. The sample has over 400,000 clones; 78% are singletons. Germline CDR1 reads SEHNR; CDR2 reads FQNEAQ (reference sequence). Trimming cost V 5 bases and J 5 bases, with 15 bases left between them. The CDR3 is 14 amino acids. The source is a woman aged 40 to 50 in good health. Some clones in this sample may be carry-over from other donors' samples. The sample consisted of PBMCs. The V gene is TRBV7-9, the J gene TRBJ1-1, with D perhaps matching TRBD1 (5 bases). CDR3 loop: CASSPPGQWTEAFF. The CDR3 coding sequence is TGTGCCAGCAGCCCGCCGGGGCAATGGACTGAAGCTTTCTTT.